Presented here are 25 T cell receptor beta chains from one specimen sequenced in a study of cytomegalovirus exposure and HLA in healthy donors (dated by TCRdb to about 2017). Receptors were amplified or captured by the immunoSEQ multiplex PCR assay. The table comes from immuneACCESS by way of TCRdb, which keeps in-frame sequences with V and J called. Part of the clones is missing from these tables; in studies checked, under half for an unresolved V gene and the rest for unknown reasons. The sample profile shows 100,000 to 150,000 clones; around 90% of them were found once. About 1.9% of the sample belongs to the ten largest clones. Sequenced material: PBMCs. The receptor source for this set is a woman between 18 and 29 years old in good health and CMV-seronegative.

The sample holds one count of this clone. This chain links TRBV13 with TRBJ2-3; TRBD1 is a possible D gene (6 bases). Germline V gives CDR1 PRHDT, CDR2 FYEKMQ (reference sequence). The V gene lost 4 bases and the J gene lost 2 bases, with 13 bases spanning the gap. This CDR3 region has 15 residues. CDR3 protein: CASSWGEGDTDTQYF. The CDR3 bases are TGTGCCAGCAGCTGGGGCGAGGGGGACACAGATACGCAGTATTTT.

This clone was observed a single time. The chain is built from TRBV9 and TRBJ2-5; 8 nucleotides agree with TRBD2. CDR1 SGDLS and CDR2 YYNGEE come from the germline V gene. V was clipped by 0 bases and J by 5 bases; unmatched bases: 6. This CDR3 has 15 residues. CDR3 in DNA: TGTGCCAGCAGCGTAGAACCAGCGGGGGTCGAGACCCAGTACTTC. It encodes CASSVEPAGVETQYF.

The chain links TRBV28 to TRBJ1-5; no firm D call. V shed 5 bases and J shed 6 bases, with 14 bases lying between them. Germline V gene data show CDR1 as MDHEN and CDR2 as SYDVKM. The CDR3 loop spans 14 amino acids. CDR3 sequence: CASSTSRGAQPQHF. The CDR3 region has the DNA TGTGCCAGCAGTACAAGTCGGGGTGCTCAGCCCCAGCATTTT. The full variable domain, in which reference TRBV28 and TRBJ1-5 provide the parts outside the CDR3, is DVKVTQSSRYLVKRTGEKVFLECVQDMDHENMFWYRQDPGLGLRLIYFSYDVKMKEKGDIPEGYSVSREKKERFSLILESASTNQTSMYLCASSTSRGAQPQHFGDGTRLSIL.

The chain employs TRBV25-1 and TRBJ2-1; TRBD2 matches at 7 bases. Germline trimming cut 6 bases from V and 4 bases from J; bases unmatched to any gene: 9. CDR1 is MGHDK and CDR2 is SYGVNS in the germline V gene. This CDR3 region has 15 residues. DNA of the CDR3: TGTGCCAGCAGCCCCACTAGCGTCGCTTACAATGAGCAGTTCTTC. This translates into CASSPTSVAYNEQFF.

The chain employs TRBV28 and TRBJ1-4, with 7 positions matching TRBD1. The CDR3 totals 15 residues. Losses at the gene ends were 5 bases for V and 5 bases for J; bases not matched to a gene: 8. Germline V CDR1 and CDR2: MDHEN, SYDVKM. In nucleotides, the CDR3 is TGTGCCAGCAGTCTACTACAGGGGAGGAATGAAAAACTGTTTTTT. Translated, it gives CASSLLQGRNEKLFF.

The chain has TRBV5-1 and TRBJ1-2; the D is unclear. This CDR3 region has 13 residues. The germline V gene encodes CDR1 SGHRS and CDR2 YFSETQ. Deletions cut 0 bases from V and 3 bases from J, with 6 bases between. The DNA of the CDR3 is TGCGCCAGCAGCTTGGAGCGACACTATGGCTACACCTTC. Amino acids: CASSLERHYGYTF.

The chain has TRBV15 and TRBJ2-2, with a possible D match to TRBD1 (6 bases). This CDR3 comprises 14 residues. Germline V lookup: CDR1 LNHNV, CDR2 YYDKDF (reference sequence). Between the trimmed V and J ends, which lost 7 bases and 3 bases, there was a span of 12 bases. CDR3 loop: CATKDSQDTGELFF. DNA of the CDR3: TGTGCCACCAAGGACAGTCAAGACACCGGGGAGCTGTTTTTT. The full variable domain, in which reference TRBV15 and TRBJ2-2 provide the parts outside the CDR3, is DAMVIQNPRYQVTQFGKPVTLSCSQTLNHNVMYWYQQKSSQAPKLLFHYYDKDFNNEADTPDNFQSRRPNTSFCFLDIRSPGLGDTAMYLCATKDSQDTGELFFGEGSRLTVL.

V and J are TRBV19 and TRBJ2-7; 8 bases match TRBD1. The V gene end was trimmed by 1 base and the J gene end by 4 bases; junction bases not matched to a gene: 3. Germline CDR1 and CDR2: LNHDA and SQIVND (reference sequence). The CDR3 covers 14 residues. In DNA form, the CDR3 reads TGTGCCAGTAGTATAGGGACAGGGTATTACGAGCAGTACTTC. Translating gives CASSIGTGYYEQYF.

This clone has just a few counts. The chain is built from TRBV9 and TRBJ1-2; 8 bases are a match to TRBD1. Germline V gene sequence: CDR1 SGDLS, CDR2 YYNGEE. This CDR3 has 11 residues. V shed 7 bases, J shed 4 bases, and the junction held 0 bases outside the gene matches. CDR3 bases: TGTGCCAGCCAGGGGGCCTATGGCTACACCTTC. This encodes CASQGAYGYTF.

A few counts support this clone. V is TRBV18 and J is TRBJ1-5; D not resolved. From germline, CDR1 is KGHSH and CDR2 LQKENI. CDR3 size: 12 residues. V shed 0 bases and J shed 7 bases, with 4 bases lying between them. The CDR3 loop is CASSPPSQPQHF. CDR3 nucleotides: TGTGCCAGCTCACCACCAAGCCAGCCCCAGCATTTT.

This sequence joins TRBV4-3 and TRBJ2-3, with 8 bases matching TRBD2. The CDR3 totals 15 residues. Germline trimming cut 0 bases from V and 5 bases from J; bases unmatched to any gene: 4. Germline lookup yields CDR1 LGHNA and CDR2 YSLEER. CDR3 DNA sequence: TGCGCCAGCAGCCAAGATCACGGGAGGGGAGATACGCAGTATTTT. Protein sequence: CASSQDHGRGDTQYF.

The J gene is TRBJ2-2, the V gene TRBV7-2; 12 nucleotides agree with TRBD2. V lost 1 base, J lost 4 bases, and 7 bases stayed unmatched. From germline, CDR1 is SGHTA and CDR2 FQGNSA. The CDR3 runs to 18 residues. The CDR3 spells CASSLERLAGAGTGELFF. The CDR3 DNA is TGTGCCAGCAGCTTAGAACGACTAGCGGGAGCGGGCACCGGGGAGCTGTTTTTT. The variable domain in full, with the rest retrieved from reference TRBV7-2 and TRBJ2-2, is GAGVSQSPSNKVTEKGKDVELRCDPISGHTALYWYRQSLGQGLEFLIYFQGNSAPDKSGLPSDRFSAERTGGSVSTLTIQRTQQEDSAVYLCASSLERLAGAGTGELFFGEGSRLTVL.

CDR3 coding DNA: TGTGCCAGCAGTCCTTCAGCGGGGGGTACCTACAATGAGCAGTTCTTC. Amino acid sequence: CASSPSAGGTYNEQFF. The rearrangement joins TRBV28 to TRBJ2-1, with 9 bases aligning to TRBD2. Germline V gene data show CDR1 as MDHEN and CDR2 as SYDVKM. The CDR3 totals 16 residues. Trimming at V came to 5 bases and at J to 2 bases, leaving 7 bases not matched to a gene.

The J gene is TRBJ1-5, the V gene TRBV6-1; a weak D match, TRBD1 (5 bases). Germline assignment: CDR1 MNHNS and CDR2 SASEGT. This CDR3 has 15 amino acids. The ends were cut back, 2 bases at V and 0 bases at J, with 8 bases in the middle. The CDR3 DNA follows: TGTGCCAGCAGTGAATGGGGGGATAGCAATCAGCCCCAGCATTTT. Translating it yields CASSEWGDSNQPQHF.

This chain connects TRBV7-2 to TRBJ2-7; TRBD1 agrees at 10 bases. V was pared by 6 bases and J by 3 bases, with 8 bases of the junction left unmatched. From germline, CDR1 is SGHTA and CDR2 FQGNSA. The CDR3 consists of 15 residues. The chain's CDR3 is CASRISTGGSYEQYF. Here the CDR3 DNA reads TGTGCCAGCAGGATATCGACAGGGGGCAGCTACGAGCAGTACTTC. Based on the CDR3 plus reference TRBV7-2 and TRBJ2-7, the full variable domain is GAGVSQSPSNKVTEKGKDVELRCDPISGHTALYWYRQSLGQGLEFLIYFQGNSAPDKSGLPSDRFSAERTGGSVSTLTIQRTQQEDSAVYLCASRISTGGSYEQYFGPGTRLTVT.

J is TRBJ1-5 and V is TRBV28, with D maybe TRBD1 (6 bases). This CDR3 spans 13 amino acids. CDR1 MDHEN and CDR2 SYDVKM come from the germline V gene. The V end lost 11 bases, the J end lost 1 base, and 12 bases lay between the germline ends. For the CDR3, the DNA is TGTGCCTCAACAGGGTCGAGCAATCAGCCCCAGCATTTT. Amino acid sequence: CASTGSSNQPQHF. The full variable domain, in which reference TRBV28 and TRBJ1-5 provide the parts outside the CDR3, is DVKVTQSSRYLVKRTGEKVFLECVQDMDHENMFWYRQDPGLGLRLIYFSYDVKMKEKGDIPEGYSVSREKKERFSLILESASTNQTSMYLCASTGSSNQPQHFGDGTRLSIL.

This clone came up once. The chain has TRBV4-3 and TRBJ1-2; D is perhaps TRBD1 (6 bases). V was cut by 0 bases and J by 7 bases, with 15 bases left in between. In germline, CDR1 is LGHNA, CDR2 YSLEER. The CDR3 covers 15 residues. The CDR3 sequence is CASSQDRGAGVGYTF. The CDR3 DNA reads TGCGCCAGCAGCCAAGATCGGGGGGCGGGTGTTGGCTACACCTTC.

The V gene is TRBV7-3, the J gene TRBJ2-1; 7 positions match TRBD2. The CDR3 runs to 17 residues. V shed 3 bases and J 8 bases; nucleotides not matched to a gene: 16. Germline V CDR1 and CDR2: SGHTA, FQGTGA. The CDR3 reads CASSFGPLAVPGDEQFF. Written as DNA, the CDR3 is TGTGCCAGCAGCTTTGGCCCCCTAGCGGTCCCTGGGGATGAGCAGTTCTTC.

The J gene is TRBJ1-2, the V gene TRBV5-1; unclear D gene. V lost 1 base to trimming and J lost 7 bases, with 8 bases between them. Germline V gives CDR1 SGHRS, CDR2 YFSETQ. This CDR3 region has 12 residues. The CDR3 reads CASSLTAGGYTF. Written as DNA, the CDR3 is TGCGCCAGCAGCTTGACAGCTGGTGGCTACACCTTC.

This clone was observed a single time. The chain employs TRBV7-8 and TRBJ2-1; 10 bases map to TRBD2. Germline-derived CDR1 and CDR2 are SGHVS and FQNEAQ. The CDR3 has 21 amino acids. V shed 4 bases, J shed 0 bases, and the junction held 18 bases outside the gene matches. The CDR3, as DNA: TGTGCCAGCAGCTCCCAAGCCGGGACTAGCGACTCCCAAAGCTCCTACAATGAGCAGTTCTTC. Amino acid sequence: CASSSQAGTSDSQSSYNEQFF.

The J gene is TRBJ2-7, the V gene TRBV11-2, with TRBD2 identical over 8 bases. Trimming cost V 2 bases and J 6 bases; bases outside gene matches: 12. The V gene's germline CDR1 is SGHAT and CDR2 FQNNGV. CDR3 size: 16 residues. The CDR3 loop is CASSLFGTRVFSEQYF. The CDR3 nucleotides are TGTGCCAGCAGCTTATTCGGGACTAGAGTTTTCTCCGAGCAGTACTTC.

The J gene is TRBJ2-1, the V gene TRBV6-5; the match to TRBD2 covers 8 bases. The CDR3 covers 16 residues. The V gene end was trimmed by 0 bases and the J gene end by 2 bases; junction bases not matched to a gene: 3. Germline values: CDR1 MNHEY, CDR2 SVGAGI. The CDR3 here is CASSYSVSGAYNEQFF. In DNA, the CDR3 is TGTGCCAGCAGTTACTCGGTTAGCGGGGCCTACAATGAGCAGTTCTTC.

As concerns this clone: At one end, the junction sequence differs from germline, possibly due to a read error. This chain uses TRBV7-7 with TRBJ2-7; 8 bases match TRBD2. This CDR3 is 13 amino acids long. Germline loops: CDR1 SSHAT, CDR2 FNYEAQ (reference sequence). CDR3 in amino acids: CASSLGLADEQYF. The CDR3 DNA reads as TGTGCTAGCAGCTTAGGACTAGCCGACGAGCAGTACTTC.

The V gene is TRBV27, the J gene TRBJ1-2; 7 bases map to TRBD1. V was clipped by 7 bases and J by 8 bases; unmatched bases: 19. The CDR3 consists of 16 residues. The germline gives CDR1 MNHEY, CDR2 SMNVEV (reference sequence). The CDR3 sequence is CASTPGGAGGSRGYTF. The CDR3 DNA reads as TGTGCCAGCACCCCCGGCGGGGCAGGGGGATCGCGAGGCTACACCTTC.

This clone was seen a single time. In nucleotides, the CDR3 is TGCGCCAGCACCCCGAGCTCTGGAAACACCATATATTTT. This encodes CASTPSSGNTIYF. The chain couples TRBV5-1 to TRBJ1-3; D is unclear. CDR1 SGHRS and CDR2 YFSETQ come from the germline V gene. The ends were cut back, 6 bases at V and 0 bases at J, with 7 bases in the middle. This CDR3 region has 13 residues.